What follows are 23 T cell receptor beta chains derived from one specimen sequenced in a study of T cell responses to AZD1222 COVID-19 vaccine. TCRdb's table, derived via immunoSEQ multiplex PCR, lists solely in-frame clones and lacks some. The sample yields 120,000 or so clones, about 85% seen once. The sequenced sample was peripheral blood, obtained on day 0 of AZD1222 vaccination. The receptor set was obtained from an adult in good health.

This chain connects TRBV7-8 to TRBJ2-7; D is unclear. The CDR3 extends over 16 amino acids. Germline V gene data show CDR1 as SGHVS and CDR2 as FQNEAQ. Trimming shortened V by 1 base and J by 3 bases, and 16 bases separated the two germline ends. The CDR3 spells CASSLEESGILYEQYF. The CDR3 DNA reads TGTGCCAGCAGCTTAGAGGAGAGTGGAATCCTCTACGAGCAGTACTTC.

The CDR3 bases are TGTGCCAGCAGCACAAGAGCAGGCCAGCCCCAGCATTTT. It encodes CASSTRAGQPQHF. The genes are TRBV3-1 (or the pseudogene TRBV3-2) and TRBJ1-5; D is unresolved. Germline V gives CDR1 LGHDT, CDR2 YNNKEL (reference sequence). This CDR3 spans 13 amino acids. V was shortened by 5 bases and J by 7 bases, with 12 bases between the two germline ends.

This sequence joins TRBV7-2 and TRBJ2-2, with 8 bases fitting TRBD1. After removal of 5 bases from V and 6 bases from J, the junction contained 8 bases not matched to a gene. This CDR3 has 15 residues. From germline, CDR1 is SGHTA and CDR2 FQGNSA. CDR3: CASSLGDRFAGELFF. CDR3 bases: TGTGCCAGCAGCCTAGGGGACAGGTTCGCCGGGGAGCTGTTTTTT. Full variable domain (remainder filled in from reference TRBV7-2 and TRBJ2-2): GAGVSQSPSNKVTEKGKDVELRCDPISGHTALYWYRQSLGQGLEFLIYFQGNSAPDKSGLPSDRFSAERTGGSVSTLTIQRTQQEDSAVYLCASSLGDRFAGELFFGEGSRLTVL.

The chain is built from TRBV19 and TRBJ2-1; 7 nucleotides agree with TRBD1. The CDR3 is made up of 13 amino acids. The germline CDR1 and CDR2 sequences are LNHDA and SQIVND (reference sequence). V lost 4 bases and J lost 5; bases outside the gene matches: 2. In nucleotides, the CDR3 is TGTGCCAGTAGTAAGGGACAGAACAATGAGCAGTTCTTC. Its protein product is CASSKGQNNEQFF.

The CDR3 sequence is CASLANTEAFF. Written as DNA, the CDR3 is TGTGCCAGCTTGGCGAACACTGAAGCTTTCTTT. This chain connects TRBV28 to TRBJ1-1; no definite D call. V was clipped by 8 bases and J by 1 base, with 5 bases between them. The length of the CDR3 is 11 residues. Germline assignment: CDR1 MDHEN and CDR2 SYDVKM.

The CDR3 region is CASSSPTGASGAFF. DNA of the CDR3: TGTGCCAGCAGCTCCCCGACAGGCGCGTCGGGAGCTTTCTTT. The gene calls are TRBV13 and TRBJ1-1; a possible D gene is TRBD1 (6 bases). Germline loops: CDR1 PRHDT, CDR2 FYEKMQ (reference sequence). V was clipped by 4 bases and J by 10 bases, with 19 bases between them. The CDR3 runs to 14 residues. The variable domain in full, completed from reference TRBV13 and TRBJ1-1, reads AAGVIQSPRHLIKEKRETATLKCYPIPRHDTVYWYQQGPGQDPQFLISFYEKMQSDKGSIPDRFSAQQFSDYHSELNMSSLELGDSALYFCASSSPTGASGAFFGQGTRLTVV.

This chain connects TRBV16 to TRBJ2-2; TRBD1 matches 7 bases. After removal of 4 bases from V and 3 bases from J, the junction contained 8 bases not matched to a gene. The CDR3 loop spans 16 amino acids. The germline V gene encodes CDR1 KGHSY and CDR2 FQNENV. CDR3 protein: CASSRPRGTDTGELFF. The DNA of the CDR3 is TGTGCCAGCAGCCGCCCCCGAGGGACAGACACCGGGGAGCTGTTTTTT.

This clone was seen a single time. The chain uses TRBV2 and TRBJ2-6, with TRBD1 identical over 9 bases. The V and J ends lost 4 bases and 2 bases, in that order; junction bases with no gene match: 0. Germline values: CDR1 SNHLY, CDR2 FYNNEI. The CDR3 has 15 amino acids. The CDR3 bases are TGTGCCAGCAGTGGGACAGGGGCTGGGGCCAACGTCCTGACTTTC. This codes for CASSGTGAGANVLTF.

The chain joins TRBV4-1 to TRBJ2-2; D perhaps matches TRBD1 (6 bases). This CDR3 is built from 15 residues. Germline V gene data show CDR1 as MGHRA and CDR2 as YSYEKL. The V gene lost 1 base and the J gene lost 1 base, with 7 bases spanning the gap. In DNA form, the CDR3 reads TGCGCCAGCAGCCAAGTGGACAGGAACACCGGGGAGCTGTTTTTT. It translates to CASSQVDRNTGELFF.

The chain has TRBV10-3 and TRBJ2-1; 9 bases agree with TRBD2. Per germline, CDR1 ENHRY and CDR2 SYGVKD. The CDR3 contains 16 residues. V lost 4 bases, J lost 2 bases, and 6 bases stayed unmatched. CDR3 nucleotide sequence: TGTGCCATCAGTGCTAATAGCGGGAGTACCTACAATGAGCAGTTCTTC. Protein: CAISANSGSTYNEQFF.

CDR3: CASTPGNRVDEQYF. Written as DNA, the CDR3 is TGTGCCAGCACCCCAGGGAACAGGGTCGACGAGCAGTACTTC. This chain joins TRBV6-5 and TRBJ2-7; TRBD1 is a possible D gene (6 bases). The CDR3 consists of 14 residues. V lost 7 bases, J lost 5 bases, and 18 bases lay in between. Germline CDR1 and CDR2: MNHEY and SVGAGI.

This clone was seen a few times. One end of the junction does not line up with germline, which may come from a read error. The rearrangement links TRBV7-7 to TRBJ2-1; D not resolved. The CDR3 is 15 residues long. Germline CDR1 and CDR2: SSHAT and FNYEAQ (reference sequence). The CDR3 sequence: CASSRDTIPYNEQFF. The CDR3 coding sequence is TGTGCTAGCAGCAGAGATACTATCCCCTACAATGAGCAGTTCTTC.

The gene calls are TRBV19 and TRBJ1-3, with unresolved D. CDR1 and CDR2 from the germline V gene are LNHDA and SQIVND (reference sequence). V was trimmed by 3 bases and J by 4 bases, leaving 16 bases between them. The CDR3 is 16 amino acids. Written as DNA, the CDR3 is TGTGCCAGTAGTATTTTGGGGTTCGCAACGGGAAACACCATATATTTT. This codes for CASSILGFATGNTIYF.

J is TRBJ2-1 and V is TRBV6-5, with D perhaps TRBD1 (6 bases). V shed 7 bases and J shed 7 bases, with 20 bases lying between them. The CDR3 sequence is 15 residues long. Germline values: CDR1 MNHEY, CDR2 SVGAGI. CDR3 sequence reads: CASTRGQTVRNEQFF. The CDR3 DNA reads TGTGCCAGCACCCGAGGACAGACAGTTCGAAATGAGCAGTTCTTC.

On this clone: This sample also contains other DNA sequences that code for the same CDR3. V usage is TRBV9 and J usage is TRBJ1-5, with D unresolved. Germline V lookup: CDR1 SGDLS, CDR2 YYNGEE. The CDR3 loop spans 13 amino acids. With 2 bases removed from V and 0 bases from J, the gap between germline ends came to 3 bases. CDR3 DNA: TGTGCCAGCAGCGTTGGTAGCAATCAGCCCCAGCATTTT. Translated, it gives CASSVGSNQPQHF.

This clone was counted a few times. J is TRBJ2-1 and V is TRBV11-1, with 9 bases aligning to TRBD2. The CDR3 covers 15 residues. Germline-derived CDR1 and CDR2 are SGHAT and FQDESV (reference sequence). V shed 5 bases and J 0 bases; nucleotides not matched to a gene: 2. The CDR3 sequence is CASSISGSSYNEQFF. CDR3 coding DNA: TGTGCCAGCAGCATTAGCGGGAGCTCCTACAATGAGCAGTTCTTC.

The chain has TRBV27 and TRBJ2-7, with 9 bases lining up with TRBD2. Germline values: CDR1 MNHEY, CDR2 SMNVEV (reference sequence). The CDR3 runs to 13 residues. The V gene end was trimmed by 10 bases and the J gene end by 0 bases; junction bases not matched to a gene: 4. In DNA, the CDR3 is TGTGCCACCAAGCGGGGGGCCTCCTACGAGCAGTACTTC. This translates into CATKRGASYEQYF.

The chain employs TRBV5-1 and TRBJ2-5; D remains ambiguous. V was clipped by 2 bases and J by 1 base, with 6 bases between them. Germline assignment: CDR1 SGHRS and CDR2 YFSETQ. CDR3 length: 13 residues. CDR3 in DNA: TGCGCCAGCAGCTTCAGCCTCCAAGAGACCCAGTACTTC. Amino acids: CASSFSLQETQYF.

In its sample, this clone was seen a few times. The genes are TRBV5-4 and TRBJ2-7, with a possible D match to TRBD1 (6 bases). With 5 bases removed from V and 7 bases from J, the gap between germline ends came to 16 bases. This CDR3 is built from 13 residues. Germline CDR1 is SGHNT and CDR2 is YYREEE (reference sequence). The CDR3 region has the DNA TGTGCCAGCAGTAAAACAGGGTCGAGGGAGCAGTACTTC. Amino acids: CASSKTGSREQYF.

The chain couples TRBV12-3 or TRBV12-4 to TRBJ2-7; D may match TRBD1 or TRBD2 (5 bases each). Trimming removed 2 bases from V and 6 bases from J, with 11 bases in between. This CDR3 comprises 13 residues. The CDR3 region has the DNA TGTGCCAGCAGTTTATCCGAGGGGTCCGAGCAGTACTTC. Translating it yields CASSLSEGSEQYF.

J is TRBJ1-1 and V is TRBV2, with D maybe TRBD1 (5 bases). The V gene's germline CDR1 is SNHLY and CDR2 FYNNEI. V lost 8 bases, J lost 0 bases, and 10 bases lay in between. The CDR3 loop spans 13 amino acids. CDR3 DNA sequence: TGTGCCAGCGGGGACGAGTTGAACACTGAAGCTTTCTTT. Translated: CASGDELNTEAFF.

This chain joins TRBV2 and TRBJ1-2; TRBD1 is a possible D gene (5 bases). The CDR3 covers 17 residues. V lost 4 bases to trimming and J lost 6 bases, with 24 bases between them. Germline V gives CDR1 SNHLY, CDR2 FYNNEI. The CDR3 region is CASSVSGTSPGLDGYTF. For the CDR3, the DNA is TGTGCCAGCAGTGTTTCGGGGACCTCCCCAGGGCTGGATGGCTACACCTTC.

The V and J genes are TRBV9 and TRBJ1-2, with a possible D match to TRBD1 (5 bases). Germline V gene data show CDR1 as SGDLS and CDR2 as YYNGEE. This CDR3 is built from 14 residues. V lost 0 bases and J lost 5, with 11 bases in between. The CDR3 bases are TGTGCCAGCAGCGTAGGAGGGGCAGCTTATGGCTACACCTTC. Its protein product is CASSVGGAAYGYTF.